Listed here are 26 T cell receptor beta chains from one sample, sequenced in a study of cytomegalovirus exposure and HLA in healthy donors. The PCR contained 60 Vbeta and 13 Jbeta primers. Assay: immunoSEQ multiplex PCR; the TCRdb copy retains only in-frame clones and omits some. The table has roughly 200,000 clones, about three quarters seen once; the top ten hold around 3.5%. Input material: PBMCs. The receptors were sampled from a woman aged 55-69 years in good health and CMV-seropositive.

The rearrangement links TRBV2 to TRBJ2-5; D gene unclear. Trimming took off 7 bases at V and 13 bases at J, with 10 bases between the two ends. Germline V gene data show CDR1 as SNHLY and CDR2 as FYNNEI. CDR3 length: 9 residues. CDR3 residues: CASTNRGYF. Written as DNA, the CDR3 is TGTGCCAGCACCAACCGAGGGTACTTC.

In its sample, this clone was seen a few times. CDR3 sequence (DNA): TGCGCCAGCAGCCAAGCCGCGTCTTACCAAGAGACCCAGTACTTC. Its protein is CASSQAASYQETQYF. This chain links TRBV4-1 with TRBJ2-5; D call uncertain. V shed 1 base and J shed 0 bases, with 9 bases lying between them. Germline-derived CDR1 and CDR2 are MGHRA and YSYEKL. The CDR3 loop spans 15 amino acids.

The gene calls are TRBV29-1 and TRBJ1-3; D not certain. The CDR3 sequence is 11 residues long. The V and J ends lost 5 bases and 4 bases respectively, with 6 bases between them. CDR1 is SQVTM, CDR2 ANQGSEA, per germline. CDR3 loop: CSVRVGNTIYF. The CDR3 DNA is TGCAGCGTTCGGGTAGGAAACACCATATATTTT.

This clone was detected only a few times. This specimen includes other DNA sequences encoding the same CDR3. The rearrangement links TRBV30 to TRBJ1-3, with D possibly being TRBD1 (5 bases). CDR1 is GTSNPN, CDR2 SVGIG, per germline (reference sequence). The CDR3 runs to 15 residues. Trimming removed 2 bases from V and 0 bases from J, with 11 bases in between. CDR3 region: CAWSRDSGSGNTIYF. The CDR3 DNA reads TGTGCCTGGAGTCGGGACTCCGGCTCTGGAAACACCATATATTTT. The variable domain in full, completed from reference TRBV30 and TRBJ1-3, reads SQTIHQWPATLVQPVGSPLSLECTVEGTSNPNLYWYRQAAGRGLQLLFYSVGIGQISSEVPQNLSASRPQDRQFILSSKKLLLSDSGFYLCAWSRDSGSGNTIYFGEGSWLTVV.

The sample holds a few counts of this clone. The rearrangement joins TRBV29-1 to TRBJ2-2; 11 bases align to TRBD1. V lost 4 bases, J lost 3 bases, and 7 bases stayed unmatched. Germline V CDR1 and CDR2: SQVTM, ANQGSEA. The CDR3 totals 16 residues. The CDR3 here is CSVGAGQGGYTGELFF. DNA of the CDR3: TGCAGCGTTGGGGCGGGACAGGGGGGGTACACCGGGGAGCTGTTTTTT.

For this clone: The same CDR3 is also encoded by other DNA sequences in this sample. This chain uses TRBV28 with TRBJ1-5; no firm D call. There are 12 residues in the CDR3. V dropped 2 bases and J dropped 7 bases, with 6 bases sitting between them. The V gene's germline CDR1 is MDHEN and CDR2 SYDVKM. CDR3 region: CASSLLGQPQHF. The CDR3 bases are TGTGCCAGCAGTTTACTAGGACAGCCCCAGCATTTT.

This rearrangement joins TRBV30 to TRBJ2-7; D remains unclear. The CDR3 loop spans 10 amino acids. Germline lookup yields CDR1 GTSNPN and CDR2 SVGIG (reference sequence). V dropped 4 bases and J dropped 5 bases, with 6 bases sitting between them. The CDR3 DNA sequence: TGTGCCTGGATTGGAGACGAGCAGTACTTC. It yields the protein CAWIGDEQYF.

J is TRBJ2-1 and V is TRBV11-2; the match to TRBD2 covers 7 bases. CDR3 length: 18 amino acids. Germline CDR1 SGHAT, CDR2 FQNNGV. J gave up 3 bases and V 1 base, and 12 bases lay outside the gene matches. The DNA for the CDR3 is TGTGCCAGCAGCTTAGCTGTAGGGCTAGCGGCCTACTACAATGAGCAGTTCTTC. It is translated as CASSLAVGLAAYYNEQFF.

This clone was counted only a few times. The CDR3 region has the DNA TGCAGTGCGAGGGGAAGCGGGCAGCCCCAGCATTTT. It is translated as CSARGSGQPQHF. J is TRBJ1-5 and V is TRBV29-1; D may be TRBD1 (5 bases). Looked up from germline, CDR1 is SQVTM and CDR2 is ANQGSEA. There are 12 residues in the CDR3.

The chain carries TRBV29-1 and TRBJ2-5; D possibly corresponds to TRBD1 (5 bases). Germline lookup yields CDR1 SQVTM and CDR2 ANQGSEA. V lost 4 bases, J lost 5 bases, and 14 bases lay in between. CDR3 size: 13 residues. CDR3 protein: CSVGSPGSETQYF. The CDR3 nucleotides are TGCAGCGTTGGGTCCCCAGGGTCCGAGACCCAGTACTTC.

The rearrangement joins TRBV30 to TRBJ2-1, with 10 bases matching TRBD1. This CDR3 is 15 amino acids long. J was trimmed by 7 bases and V by 5 bases; bases with no gene match: 11. CDR1 is GTSNPN, CDR2 SVGIG, per germline (reference sequence). CDR3 residues: CAWEVWTGGLNEQFF. The CDR3 DNA follows: TGTGCCTGGGAGGTGTGGACAGGGGGTTTGAATGAGCAGTTCTTC. Using reference TRBV30 and TRBJ2-1 for the parts outside the CDR3, the full variable domain is SQTIHQWPATLVQPVGSPLSLECTVEGTSNPNLYWYRQAAGRGLQLLFYSVGIGQISSEVPQNLSASRPQDRQFILSSKKLLLSDSGFYLCAWEVWTGGLNEQFFGPGTRLTVL.

The V gene is TRBV5-1, the J gene TRBJ2-7; TRBD1 is a possible D gene (5 bases). The CDR3 extends over 15 amino acids. In germline, CDR1 is SGHRS, CDR2 YFSETQ. V lost 1 base to trimming and J lost 2 bases, with 13 bases between them. As DNA, the CDR3 is TGCGCCAGCAGCTTGTCGGCAGGGTCTACCTACGAGCAGTACTTC. The encoded protein is CASSLSAGSTYEQYF.

The gene calls are TRBV19 and TRBJ1-2; 8 bases match TRBD1. The CDR3 has 15 residues. Germline V gives CDR1 LNHDA, CDR2 SQIVND (reference sequence). V dropped 4 bases and J dropped 3; count of bases not matched to a gene: 7. The CDR3 DNA sequence: TGTGCCAGTAGTAAAATGGACAGGGATTACTATGGCTACACCTTC. Translated: CASSKMDRDYYGYTF. Drawing the rest from reference TRBV19 and TRBJ1-2, the complete variable domain is DGGITQSPKYLFRKEGQNVTLSCEQNLNHDAMYWYRQDPGQGLRLIYYSQIVNDFQKGDIAEGYSVSREKKESFPLTVTSAQKNPTAFYLCASSKMDRDYYGYTFGSGTRLTVV.

The chain joins TRBV19 to TRBJ1-1; D not resolved. The V end was cut by 9 bases, the J end by 5 bases, with 7 bases between. Germline V gene sequence: CDR1 LNHDA, CDR2 SQIVND (reference sequence). The CDR3 consists of 10 residues. CDR3 coding DNA: TGTGCCAGCGGGAGTACTGAAGCTTTCTTT. Translation gives CASGSTEAFF.

This clone turned up a few times. The V gene is TRBV19, the J gene TRBJ2-1, with D perhaps TRBD2 (6 bases). Germline values: CDR1 LNHDA, CDR2 SQIVND (reference sequence). The CDR3 spans 15 residues. V gave up 2 bases and J gave up 5 bases, with 13 bases separating them. The CDR3 coding sequence is TGTGCCAGTAGTATAAGGAGGGCAGTGAACAATGAGCAGTTCTTC. Protein product: CASSIRRAVNNEQFF.

The V gene is TRBV7-9, the J gene TRBJ1-1, with no clear D. Trimming cost V 3 bases and J 2 bases, with 10 bases left between them. The CDR3 covers 14 residues. Germline loops: CDR1 SEHNR, CDR2 FQNEAQ (reference sequence). The CDR3 nucleotides read TGTGCCAGCAGCTTTTTGAACAGAAACACTGAAGCTTTCTTT. It codes for CASSFLNRNTEAFF.

The J gene is TRBJ1-2, the V gene TRBV7-9; 12 bases match TRBD1. Germline V lookup: CDR1 SEHNR, CDR2 FQNEAQ (reference sequence). The length of the CDR3 is 16 residues. V dropped 4 bases and J dropped 3; count of bases not matched to a gene: 6. CDR3 coding DNA: TGTGCCAGCAGCTCCGGGACAGGGGGCGCAGACTATGGCTACACCTTC. Protein product: CASSSGTGGADYGYTF. The full variable domain, rest sourced from reference TRBV7-9 and TRBJ1-2, is DTGVSQNPRHKITKRGQNVTFRCDPISEHNRLYWYRQTLGQGPEFLTYFQNEAQLEKSRLLSDRFSAERPKGSFSTLEIQRTEQGDSAMYLCASSSGTGGADYGYTFGSGTRLTVV.

The rearrangement links TRBV18 to TRBJ2-3; D possibly corresponds to TRBD1 (7 bases). Germline V CDR1 and CDR2: KGHSH, LQKENI. CDR3 size: 15 residues. Trimming removed 3 bases at V and 1 base at J, with 11 bases between. CDR3: CASSPAGQRTDTQYF. The CDR3 bases are TGTGCCAGCTCACCCGCGGGACAGCGCACAGATACGCAGTATTTT.

This sequence joins TRBV28 and TRBJ2-1, with 10 positions matching TRBD2. J lost 8 bases, V lost 2 bases, and 9 bases had no gene match. CDR1 is MDHEN, CDR2 SYDVKM, per germline. CDR3 length: 16 residues. The CDR3 spells CASSLMTSGWSDEQFF. CDR3 nucleotides: TGTGCCAGCAGTTTAATGACTAGCGGGTGGTCCGATGAGCAGTTCTTC.

The gene calls are TRBV11-2 and TRBJ2-7, with D uncertain. The CDR3 consists of 14 residues. Between the trimmed V and J ends, which lost 1 base and 2 bases, there was a span of 9 bases. Per germline, CDR1 SGHAT and CDR2 FQNNGV. Here the CDR3 DNA reads TGTGCCAGCAGCTTAGGAGGCGGTACCTACGAGCAGTACTTC. Translation: CASSLGGGTYEQYF.

This clone was seen ten or more times. The CDR3: CASSWDYLAGELFF. As DNA, the CDR3 is TGTGCCAGCAGTTGGGACTACTTGGCCGGGGAGCTGTTTTTT. The V and J genes are TRBV27 and TRBJ2-2; 7 nucleotides match TRBD2. Germline trimming cut 4 bases from V and 6 bases from J; bases unmatched to any gene: 5. Germline loops: CDR1 MNHEY, CDR2 SMNVEV (reference sequence). The CDR3 consists of 14 residues.

This clone was picked up a small number of times. This chain links TRBV5-8 with TRBJ1-5; D gene unclear. Between the trimmed V and J ends, which lost 4 bases and 3 bases, there was a span of 11 bases. Germline V gene sequence: CDR1 SGHTS, CDR2 YDEGEE. CDR3 length equals 14 residues. The CDR3 loop reads CASSGGRVNQPQHF. Written as DNA, the CDR3 is TGTGCCAGCAGCGGTGGGAGGGTCAATCAGCCCCAGCATTTT.

The chain employs TRBV5-6 and TRBJ2-7; D might be TRBD1 (5 bases). V was shortened by 4 bases and J by 0 bases, with 14 bases between the two germline ends. The germline V gene encodes CDR1 SGHDT and CDR2 YYEEEE. The CDR3 length is 15 residues. Here the CDR3 DNA reads TGTGCCAGCAGCGCAGGACACACTCCCTCCTACGAGCAGTACTTC. It codes for CASSAGHTPSYEQYF.

The chain recombines TRBV4-2 with TRBJ2-7; possibly TRBD1 for D (6 bases). In germline, CDR1 is LGHNA, CDR2 YNFKEQ. V was shortened by 2 bases and J by 2 bases, with 13 bases between the two germline ends. This CDR3 spans 15 amino acids. DNA for the CDR3: TGTGCCAGCAGCCAACAACGGGACACACCCTACGAGCAGTACTTC. Residues: CASSQQRDTPYEQYF.

This clone was recorded a few times. The V and J genes are TRBV11-2 and TRBJ1-2, with D maybe TRBD1 (5 bases). Trimming stripped 2 bases from V and 4 bases from J, with 14 bases between. Germline V CDR1 and CDR2: SGHAT, FQNNGV. The CDR3 spans 15 residues. CDR3 DNA sequence: TGTGCCAGCAGCTTAATGGGCGCGGGGGGCTATGGCTACACCTTC. Translating it yields CASSLMGAGGYGYTF.

This chain uses TRBV5-1 with TRBJ1-1; D possibly corresponds to TRBD1 (6 bases). Germline lookup yields CDR1 SGHRS and CDR2 YFSETQ. The CDR3 has 15 residues. V lost 4 bases and J lost 4, with 17 bases in between. Here the CDR3 reads CASSRRPTGGTEAFF. CDR3 nucleotide sequence: TGCGCCAGCAGCCGGAGACCGACAGGAGGCACTGAAGCTTTCTTT.